The 29 T cell receptor beta chains in this list originate from one sample, sequenced in a study of technical replicates of blood from a few donors. Measured with immunoSEQ multiplex PCR; TCRdb has only the in-frame clones, and not every one. The data hold tens of thousands of clones, with roughly 94% observed a single time. What was sequenced was T cells isolated from PBMCs. These receptors all stem from a human donor in good health.

This clone came up a few times. CDR3 nucleotide sequence: TGCAGCGTTAGATACGGAGGATCTGGGGCCAACGTCCTGACTTTC. Its translation is CSVRYGGSGANVLTF. The genes are TRBV29-1 and TRBJ2-6, with a tentative D call TRBD2 (5 bases). The length of the CDR3 is 15 residues. Trimming cost V 5 bases and J 1 base, with 12 bases left between them. The germline CDR1 and CDR2 sequences are SQVTM and ANQGSEA.

This sequence joins TRBV7-9 and TRBJ2-7; D may be TRBD1 (5 bases). Looked up from germline, CDR1 is SEHNR and CDR2 is FQNEAQ (reference sequence). The CDR3 consists of 12 residues. V was cut by 5 bases and J by 6 bases, with 11 bases left in between. In DNA form, the CDR3 reads TGTGCCAGCAGCGATCAGGGTAGCGAGCAGTACTTC. This encodes CASSDQGSEQYF.

A note on this clone: This CDR3 is also generated by other DNA sequences in the sample. The chain combines TRBV5-1 with TRBJ2-5; 12 bases are shared with TRBD2. From germline, CDR1 is SGHRS and CDR2 YFSETQ. This CDR3 has 15 amino acids. V shed 0 bases, J shed 5 bases, and the junction held 2 bases outside the gene matches. CDR3 in amino acids: CASSLGLAGAETQYF. CDR3 sequence (DNA): TGCGCCAGCAGCTTGGGACTAGCGGGAGCGGAGACCCAGTACTTC.

This clone was seen a single time. CDR3 sequence reads: CASSNTASTNEKLFF. For the CDR3, the DNA is TGTGCCAGCAGCAACACAGCCTCAACTAATGAAAAACTGTTTTTT. The chain joins TRBV7-9 to TRBJ1-4, with D unresolved. With 5 bases removed from V and 0 bases from J, the gap between germline ends came to 10 bases. The germline V gene encodes CDR1 SEHNR and CDR2 FQNEAQ (reference sequence). The CDR3 is 15 residues long.

Concerning this clone itself: At one end the junction does not follow the germline gene, possibly because of a read error. Other DNA sequences in the same sample also yield this CDR3. This rearrangement joins TRBV14 to TRBJ2-1; 9 nucleotides match TRBD2. CDR1 is SGHDN and CDR2 is FVKESK in the germline V gene. The CDR3 has 17 residues. In DNA, the CDR3 is TGTGCCAGTAGCCAAGAGTGGGCTAGCGGGATGTACAATGAGCAGTTCTTC. This gives the protein CASSQEWASGMYNEQFF.

Only one count was recorded for this clone. The chain uses TRBV27 and TRBJ1-1; 9 nucleotides agree with TRBD1. The trim removed 5 bases at V and 0 bases at J, leaving 1 base unmatched. CDR1 and CDR2 from the germline V gene are MNHEY and SMNVEV (reference sequence). The CDR3 totals 14 residues. The CDR3 nucleotides read TGTGCCAGCAGTAGGACAGGGGTGAACACTGAAGCTTTCTTT. This codes for CASSRTGVNTEAFF.

This chain joins TRBV7-6 and TRBJ2-1, with D maybe TRBD2 (5 bases). The germline V and J ends were trimmed by 2 bases and 7 bases, with 12 bases remaining between them. This CDR3 has 14 residues. Germline-derived CDR1 and CDR2 are SGHVS and FNYEAQ. CDR3 sequence (DNA): TGTGCCAGCAGCTTATTTTTAACGGGAAATGAGCAGTTCTTC. Translated: CASSLFLTGNEQFF.

CDR3 sequence: CASSATGESEKLFF. Written as DNA, the CDR3 is TGTGCCAGCAGCGCTACAGGGGAGAGTGAAAAACTGTTTTTT. The chain recombines TRBV7-2 with TRBJ1-4; 7 bases align to TRBD1. The CDR3 is 14 amino acids. Germline V gives CDR1 SGHTA, CDR2 FQGNSA. Trimming at V came to 5 bases and at J to 7 bases, leaving 7 bases not matched to a gene.

The chain carries TRBV9 and TRBJ2-3, with 9 bases identical to TRBD2. There are 17 residues in the CDR3. CDR1 is SGDLS and CDR2 is YYNGEE in the germline V gene. With V trimmed by 0 bases and J by 3 bases, 8 bases remained unmatched. CDR3 nucleotides: TGTGCCAGCAGCGTAGAGAGGACTAGCGTCCGTACAGATACGCAGTATTTT. Its translation: CASSVERTSVRTDTQYF. Full variable domain (missing parts from reference TRBV9 and TRBJ2-3): DSGVTQTPKHLITATGQRVTLRCSPRSGDLSVYWYQQSLDQGLQFLIQYYNGEERAKGNILERFSAQQFPDLHSELNLSSLELGDSALYFCASSVERTSVRTDTQYFGPGTRLTVL.

This sequence joins TRBV6-5 and TRBJ1-1; maybe TRBD1 (5 bases). V lost 0 bases and J 4 bases, leaving 15 bases between the germline ends. The CDR3 is made up of 16 amino acids. Germline loops: CDR1 MNHEY, CDR2 SVGAGI. The CDR3 DNA reads TGTGCCAGCAGTTACTCGACTCCGGGCGGGGCCACTGAAGCTTTCTTT. This codes for CASSYSTPGGATEAFF.

The V gene is TRBV19, the J gene TRBJ2-1; 15 nucleotides agree with TRBD2. The CDR3 has 16 amino acids. Trimming took 3 bases from V and 9 from J; bases not matched to a gene: 6. CDR1 LNHDA and CDR2 SQIVND come from the germline V gene (reference sequence). The CDR3 sequence: CASSIRGLAGGPEQFF. Here the CDR3 DNA reads TGTGCCAGTAGTATTCGCGGACTAGCGGGAGGGCCTGAGCAGTTCTTC.

For this clone: An end of the junction differs from the germline gene, which may be a read error. The CDR3 reads CASRGPGQEQSKYGYTF. In DNA form, the CDR3 reads TGTGCCAGCAGGGGACCGGGACAGGAGCAATCTAAGTATGGCTACACCTTC. The gene calls are TRBV2 and TRBJ1-2; 8 nucleotides agree with TRBD1. Germline V CDR1 and CDR2: SNHLY, FYNNEI. The length of the CDR3 is 17 residues.

The chain joins TRBV2 to TRBJ2-6; the D gene is possibly TRBD2 (6 bases). The germline V and J ends were trimmed by 6 bases and 0 bases, with 6 bases remaining between them. The CDR3 is 14 amino acids. Germline values: CDR1 SNHLY, CDR2 FYNNEI. This chain's CDR3 is CASREGSGANVLTF. The CDR3 coding sequence is TGTGCCAGCAGGGAGGGCTCTGGGGCCAACGTCCTGACTTTC.

The CDR3 is CASLWGGLHRSYEQYF. The CDR3 region has the DNA TGCGCCAGCCTCTGGGGGGGACTGCACCGGTCCTACGAGCAGTACTTC. The V and J genes are TRBV4-1 and TRBJ2-7; TRBD2 aligns across 7 bases. The germline CDR1 and CDR2 sequences are MGHRA and YSYEKL. CDR3 length: 16 residues. V lost 8 bases to trimming and J lost 1 base; unmatched junction nucleotides: 14.

The gene calls are TRBV9 and TRBJ2-7, with 10 bases that match TRBD2. This CDR3 spans 15 amino acids. Germline V gene data show CDR1 as SGDLS and CDR2 as YYNGEE. Trimming took 1 base from V and 5 from J; bases not matched to a gene: 6. The CDR3 protein is CASSVSGRETNEQYF. CDR3 nucleotides: TGTGCCAGCAGCGTAAGCGGGAGGGAAACCAACGAGCAGTACTTC.

The chain employs TRBV19 and TRBJ2-1; 11 nucleotides line up with TRBD2. J lost 8 bases, V lost 4 bases, and 10 bases had no gene match. This CDR3 has 16 amino acids. The V gene's germline CDR1 is LNHDA and CDR2 SQIVND (reference sequence). CDR3 sequence (DNA): TGTGCCAGTAGTAACCCCTCTAGCGGGAGGAGGGATGAGCAGTTCTTC. Amino acid sequence: CASSNPSSGRRDEQFF.

The chain employs TRBV14 and TRBJ1-5; no reliable D call. Germline V lookup: CDR1 SGHDN, CDR2 FVKESK. The V end was cut by 3 bases, the J end by 9 bases, with 12 bases between. The CDR3 runs to 13 residues. In DNA, the CDR3 is TGTGCCAGCAGCCAGGCCGACGGAGGGCCCCAGCATTTT. It translates to CASSQADGGPQHF. The complete variable domain, with remaining parts taken from reference TRBV14 and TRBJ1-5, reads EAGVTQFPSHSVIEKGQTVTLRCDPISGHDNLYWYRRVMGKEIKFLLHFVKESKQDESGMPNNRFLAERTGGTYSTLKVQPAELEDSGVYFCASSQADGGPQHFGDGTRLSIL.

CDR3 region: CASSINRGNQPQHF. CDR3 sequence (DNA): TGTGCCAGCAGTATCAACAGGGGAAATCAGCCCCAGCATTTT. This chain connects TRBV27 to TRBJ1-5, with 7 bases lining up with TRBD1. This CDR3 is 14 amino acids long. The junction had 5 bases not matched to a gene; V was cut back by 5 bases and J by 4 bases. Germline CDR1 MNHEY, CDR2 SMNVEV (reference sequence).

The V gene is TRBV5-4, the J gene TRBJ2-2, with TRBD1 identical over 10 bases. CDR1 is SGHNT and CDR2 is YYREEE in the germline V gene (reference sequence). With V trimmed by 4 bases and J by 2 bases, 5 bases remained unmatched. The CDR3 is 16 residues long. CDR3: CASSKTGGGNTGELFF. The CDR3 region has the DNA TGTGCCAGCAGCAAGACAGGGGGCGGAAACACCGGGGAGCTGTTTTTT.

The V and J genes are TRBV27 and TRBJ1-3, with TRBD1 identical over 7 bases. CDR1 MNHEY and CDR2 SMNVEV come from the germline V gene (reference sequence). This CDR3 is 15 amino acids long. Germline trimming cut 4 bases from V and 0 bases from J; bases unmatched to any gene: 3. The CDR3 DNA follows: TGTGCCAGCAGTTCACAGGGGCACTCTGGAAACACCATATATTTT. It specifies CASSSQGHSGNTIYF.

The genes are TRBV7-9 and TRBJ1-1; TRBD1 might be the D (5 bases). This CDR3 contains 12 residues. The ends were cut back, 1 base at V and 6 bases at J, with 6 bases in the middle. Germline-derived CDR1 and CDR2 are SEHNR and FQNEAQ (reference sequence). In DNA form, the CDR3 reads TGTGCCAGCAGCTTAGGCAGGGCTGAAGCTTTCTTT. Protein: CASSLGRAEAFF.

The rearrangement uses TRBV5-6 and TRBJ2-7; TRBD1 matches 10 bases. Germline CDR1 is SGHDT and CDR2 is YYEEEE. Losses at the gene ends were 0 bases for V and 4 bases for J; bases not matched to a gene: 1. The CDR3 spans 14 residues. CDR3 in DNA: TGTGCCAGCAGCTTGGGGACAGGGGGATACGAGCAGTACTTC. It is translated as CASSLGTGGYEQYF. The variable domain in full, with the rest retrieved from reference TRBV5-6 and TRBJ2-7, is DAGVTQSPTHLIKTRGQQVTLRCSPKSGHDTVSWYQQALGQGPQFIFQYYEEEERQRGNFPDRFSGHQFPNYSSELNVNALLLGDSALYLCASSLGTGGYEQYFGPGTRLTVT.

This clone was detected only once. The chain links TRBV4-3 to TRBJ2-7, with 8 nucleotides matching TRBD1. V lost 4 bases and J lost 1; bases outside the gene matches: 3. CDR3 length: 14 residues. Per germline, CDR1 LGHNA and CDR2 YSLEER. The CDR3 reads CASSPGTGSYEQYF. In DNA, the CDR3 is TGCGCCAGCAGCCCCGGGACAGGATCCTACGAGCAGTACTTC.

CDR3 sequence: CASSPRLDQETQYF. CDR3 coding DNA: TGTGCCAGCAGTCCTCGTCTAGACCAAGAGACCCAGTACTTC. The chain carries TRBV6-6 and TRBJ2-5; D call uncertain. Trimming cost V 5 bases and J 0 bases, with 10 bases left between them. The CDR3 loop spans 14 amino acids. Germline CDR1 MNHNY, CDR2 SVGAGI (reference sequence).

The CDR3 sequence: CASSLGQGFYGYTF. The CDR3, as DNA: TGTGCCAGCAGTTTGGGACAGGGATTCTATGGCTACACCTTC. This chain connects TRBV6-5 to TRBJ1-2; 9 nucleotides agree with TRBD1. This CDR3 contains 14 residues. V trimming: 4 bases; J trimming: 4 bases; junction bases outside the gene matches: 4. CDR1 and CDR2 (germline): MNHEY, SVGAGI.

This chain links TRBV5-1 with TRBJ2-5; D not certain. The V and J ends lost 4 bases and 5 bases respectively, with 12 bases between them. Germline V gene sequence: CDR1 SGHRS, CDR2 YFSETQ. The CDR3 is 13 amino acids. CDR3 DNA sequence: TGCGCCAGCAGCATAGAGCCTGCGGAGACCCAGTACTTC. Translation: CASSIEPAETQYF.

This chain connects TRBV19 to TRBJ2-7; 11 bases are a match to TRBD2. The germline V gene has CDR1 LNHDA and CDR2 SQIVND (reference sequence). The trim removed 8 bases at V and 1 base at J, leaving 10 bases unmatched. This CDR3 has 16 amino acids. The CDR3 sequence is CASGVAGGPSSYEQYF. The CDR3 nucleotides read TGTGCCAGTGGTGTAGCGGGAGGGCCCTCGTCCTACGAGCAGTACTTC.

The chain employs TRBV10-3 and TRBJ1-5, with 10 bases fitting TRBD1. There are 16 residues in the CDR3. The germline CDR1 and CDR2 sequences are ENHRY and SYGVKD. The V segment lost 3 bases and the J segment 7 bases; nucleotides outside the gene matches: 9. Here the CDR3 reads CAISDTQDRGRQPQHF. CDR3 in DNA: TGTGCCATCAGTGATACTCAAGACAGGGGGCGGCAGCCCCAGCATTTT.

The genes are TRBV7-9 and TRBJ2-4; TRBD2 is a possible D gene (6 bases). The CDR3 covers 15 residues. Trimming removed 1 base at V and 4 bases at J, with 11 bases between. Germline-derived CDR1 and CDR2 are SEHNR and FQNEAQ (reference sequence). This chain's CDR3 is CASSLGLDGKNIQYF. CDR3 DNA sequence: TGTGCCAGCAGCTTAGGACTAGATGGGAAAAACATTCAGTACTTC.